The source of this T cell receptor (beta chain) is a study of T cell changes during pregnancy in multiple sclerosis (dated by TCRdb to about 2019). General notes on the study: In women with multiple sclerosis, the researchers looked at how the T cell repertoire shifted as pregnancy progressed.

The library relied on the immunoSEQ multiplex PCR assay. TCRdb retrieved this table from immuneACCESS and kept in-frame rearrangements only. Not all clones are present; in checked studies, unresolved V genes account for under half, and no reason is known for the remainder. The sample data list about 130,000 clones, and 90% to 96% of these were observed just once. The ten largest clonotypes hold around 0.4% of the sample. The CDR3 sequence holds 13 residues, the cysteine and phenylalanine included. The only DNA kept is the CDR3, 39 bases in frame from the first base. The CDR1 and CDR2 encoded by the germline V gene (reference sequence) are SEHNR and FQNEAQ. From V the trimming removes 5 bases and from J it removes 6 bases, while the gene matches leave 4 bases of the junction unaccounted for. This clone was counted only a few times. Its antigen remains unidentified. It has no much larger one-base neighbor in the sample; base qualities were not kept.

Here the chain combines TRBV7-9 and TRBJ1-2, with 9 bases matching TRBD1. The material sequenced was peripheral blood, taken after pregnancy. The clonotype originates from a female donor with multiple sclerosis, enrolled in a pregnancy study. The nucleotides read TGTGCCAGCAGCGGACAGGGGAAAGATGGCTACACCTTC. It translates to CASSGQGKDGYTF.